This T cell receptor (beta chain) was recovered during a study of blood T cells in healthy people across ages. Through a sample-barcoded 5' primer and a J-beta primer mix, a second PCR was run for roughly 7 to 11 cycles. A template-switch adaptor with 12 random nucleotides tagged each cDNA molecule. Using its own MiXCR run on the 5' RACE reads, TCRdb lists one record per CDR3 protein. The sample lists about 760,000 distinct CDR3 sequences; around three fifths were seen once. The CDR3 has 15 amino acids. Trimming pared 0 bases from V and 2 bases from J, leaving 13 bases between. From germline, CDR1 is DFQATT and CDR2 SNEGSKA (reference sequence). Study outcomes and limitations: Naive CD4+ cell counts and diversity both ran higher in long-lived than in aged donors.

Roughly 9.2 milliliters was the volume of peripheral blood drawn from each donor. On this clonotype: Its antigen is as yet unknown.

The receptor comes from a man between 40 and 49 years old in good health. The sample taken for sequencing was blood. The V and J genes are TRBV20-1 and TRBJ2-5, with D possibly being TRBD2 (7 bases). CDR3 sequence reads: CSARDGGGQQETQYF. CDR3 sequence (DNA): TGCAGTGCTAGAGATGGGGGGGGGCAGCAAGAGACCCAGTACTTC.